The 5 T cell receptor beta chains listed next were all sequenced from one sample in a study of control samples from healthy donors and cancer patients. The data were produced by immunoSEQ multiplex PCR, yet TCRdb's version contains in-frame clones alone and is incomplete. There are 130,000 or so clones in the sample; approximately 90% occur only once, and 3% to 3.5% lies in the top ten. Input material: blood. Receptor source: a man over 45 in good health.

The chain links TRBV2 to TRBJ2-5; unclear D gene. CDR1 SNHLY and CDR2 FYNNEI come from the germline V gene. The CDR3 is 11 residues long. The V end lost 5 bases, the J end lost 5 bases, and 6 bases lay between the germline ends. CDR3 nucleotides: TGTGCCAGCAGTACGTGGGAGACCCAGTACTTC. Residues: CASSTWETQYF.

This chain uses TRBV28 with TRBJ2-2; D ambiguous. From germline, CDR1 is MDHEN and CDR2 SYDVKM. V gave up 2 bases and J gave up 3 bases, with 4 bases separating them. There are 13 residues in the CDR3. The CDR3 nucleotides are TGTGCCAGCAGTTTAGGGTACACCGGGGAGCTGTTTTTT. Amino acids: CASSLGYTGELFF.

The chain employs TRBV28 and TRBJ2-6; D is uncertain. With 5 bases removed from V and 1 base from J, the gap between germline ends came to 9 bases. This CDR3 has 15 residues. From germline, CDR1 is MDHEN and CDR2 SYDVKM. The CDR3 loop reads CASSGTGSGANVLTF. The DNA for the CDR3 is TGTGCCAGCAGTGGAACTGGTTCTGGGGCCAACGTCCTGACTTTC.

This CDR3 is CSVPTGREQYF. In DNA form, the CDR3 reads TGCAGTGTTCCCACAGGGCGCGAGCAGTACTTC. The gene calls are TRBV20-1 and TRBJ2-7; TRBD1 might be the D (6 bases). CDR1 is DFQATT, CDR2 SNEGSKA, per germline (reference sequence). The length of the CDR3 is 11 residues. V was shortened by 7 bases and J by 6 bases, with 13 bases between the two germline ends.

This clone was observed a handful of times. The CDR3 is CASSLSSGANVLTF. In nucleotides, the CDR3 is TGTGCCAGCAGCTTGAGCTCTGGGGCCAACGTCCTGACTTTC. This rearrangement joins TRBV9 to TRBJ2-6; D is unclear. The CDR3 loop spans 14 amino acids. From germline, CDR1 is SGDLS and CDR2 YYNGEE. V lost 4 bases to trimming and J lost 0 bases, with 5 bases between them.